This TCR beta chain was retrieved from a study of Graves' ophthalmopathy and Graves' hyperthyroidism. This clonotype was counted at least ten times. CDR1 and CDR2 (germline): SQVTM, ANQGSEA. This CDR3 has 14 residues. V was cut by 7 bases and J by 2 bases, with 17 bases left in between. Stable hyperthyroidism was defined by absence of ophthalmopathy within 18 months of follow-up. Amplification of the TCR beta CDR3 regions used RNA transcripts (as template). Amplification began with first-round RT-PCR using HTBI primers, then second-round multiplex PCR was performed. TCRdb independently ran MiXCR on the multiplex PCR reads; one entry per CDR3 protein. Of more than 300,000 distinct CDR3 sequences listed, 15% were seen once; the top ten hold 7%.

This chain uses TRBV29-1 with TRBJ1-2; possible D gene TRBD1, 5 bases. This receptor was taken from a woman aged 18-29 years with stable Graves' hyperthyroidism. The source material was peripheral blood. The CDR3 bases are TGCAGCGCCCAGGAGAGGGGCGCCAACTATGGCTACACCTTC. Amino acids: CSAQERGANYGYTF.